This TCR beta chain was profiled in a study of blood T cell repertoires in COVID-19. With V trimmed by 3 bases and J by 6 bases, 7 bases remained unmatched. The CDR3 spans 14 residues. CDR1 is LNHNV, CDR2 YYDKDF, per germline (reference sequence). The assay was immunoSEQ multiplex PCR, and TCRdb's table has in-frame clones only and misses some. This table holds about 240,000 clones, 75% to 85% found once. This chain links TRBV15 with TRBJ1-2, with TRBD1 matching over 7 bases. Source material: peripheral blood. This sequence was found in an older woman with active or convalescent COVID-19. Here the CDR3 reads CATSSDRVSDGYTF. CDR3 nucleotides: TGTGCCACCAGCAGCGACAGGGTCTCAGATGGCTACACCTTC. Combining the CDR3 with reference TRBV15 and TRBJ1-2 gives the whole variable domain DAMVIQNPRYQVTQFGKPVTLSCSQTLNHNVMYWYQQKSSQAPKLLFHYYDKDFNNEADTPDNFQSRRPNTSFCFLDIRSPGLGDTAMYLCATSSDRVSDGYTFGSGTRLTVV.